These 32 T cell receptor beta chains share one sample of origin, sequenced in a study of vaccination and CD4 T cells after COVID-19. The antigens for these receptors are not known. Treatment of the sample: roughly nine-day PBMC culture with coronavirus spike peptide pools or control peptides (ViraFEST assay). Sequenced with the Oncomine TCR Beta short-read assay was DNA taken from cultured CD4+ T cells. TCRdb reprocessed the PCR reads with MiXCR, giving one entry per CDR3 protein. The repertoire includes about 13,000 distinct CDR3 sequences, 75% to 80% of them detected once, and approximately 30% sits in the top ten. The sequenced sample was CD4+ T cells from blood, cultured in vitro. The receptor set was obtained from a human donor who had recovered from COVID-19.

CDR3 sequence: CSPTGYTF. CDR3 coding DNA: TGCAGTCCCACTGGGTACACCTTC. The chain employs TRBV20-1 and TRBJ1-2; D not certain. CDR1 is DFQATT, CDR2 SNEGSKA, per germline (reference sequence). The CDR3 runs 8 residues. The germline V and J ends were trimmed by 8 bases and 11 bases, with 9 bases remaining between them.

The chain combines TRBV21-1 with TRBJ2-7; the table's D call, TRBD1, was not checked against the DNA. TRBV21-1 is recorded as a pseudogene. CDR3 length equals 16 residues. CDR3: CASRGPNRDRAYEQYF. CDR3 sequence (DNA): TGTGCCAGCAGGGGACCTAATAGGGACAGAGCCTACGAGCAGTACTTC.

V usage is TRBV20-1 and J usage is TRBJ2-5; 7 nucleotides match TRBD2. The CDR3 consists of 14 residues. V shed 6 bases, J shed 5 bases, and the junction held 12 bases outside the gene matches. Germline V gene lookup returns CDR1 DFQATT and CDR2 SNEGSKA (reference sequence). In DNA form, the CDR3 reads TGCAGTGCCAGCAGGAGGACTAGTCGGGAGACCCAGTACTTC. It translates to CSASRRTSRETQYF.

The CDR3: CASSKRNYGYTF. The CDR3 DNA follows: TGTGCCAGCAGCAAACGAAACTATGGCTACACCTTC. The V gene is TRBV21-1, the J gene TRBJ1-2. TRBV21-1 is shown as a pseudogene. The CDR3 loop spans 12 amino acids.

The rearrangement uses TRBV20-1 and TRBJ1-6; D is unresolved. With 1 base removed from V and 5 bases from J, the gap between germline ends came to 18 bases. The length of the CDR3 is 17 residues. CDR1 and CDR2 (germline): DFQATT, SNEGSKA (reference sequence). This CDR3 reads CSARVRRGGPNNSPLHF. In DNA, the CDR3 is TGCAGTGCTAGAGTGAGGCGTGGAGGACCAAATAATTCACCCCTCCACTTT.

V gene TRBV6-2 or TRBV6-3 combines with J gene TRBJ2-5, with D perhaps given as TRBD1 or TRBD2 (5 bases each). Trimming pared 2 bases from V and 5 bases from J, leaving 12 bases between. Germline CDR1 is MNHEY and CDR2 is SVGEGT. CDR3 length: 14 residues. The CDR3 reads CASSYVGGRETQYF. The CDR3, as DNA: TGTGCCAGCAGTTACGTTGGGGGAAGGGAGACCCAGTACTTC.

This chain's CDR3 is CAWGGGFNYGYTF. The CDR3 region has the DNA TGTGCCTGGGGGGGTGGGTTCAACTATGGCTACACCTTC. The J gene is TRBJ1-2, the V gene TRBV30; tentative D call: TRBD1 (5 bases). V shed 5 bases and J shed 2 bases, with 12 bases lying between them. This CDR3 contains 13 residues. Germline V lookup: CDR1 GTSNPN, CDR2 SVGIG (reference sequence).

The chain recombines TRBV7-8 with TRBJ1-5, with D hard to call. Germline V gene data show CDR1 as SGHVS and CDR2 as FQNEAQ. Trimming left V 0 bases short and J 5 bases short, with 14 bases between. The CDR3 runs 16 residues. CDR3 residues: CASSLAAMAGDQPQHF. CDR3 in DNA: TGTGCCAGCAGCTTAGCAGCTATGGCTGGGGATCAGCCCCAGCATTTT.

This sequence joins TRBV20-1 and TRBJ2-7, with D possibly being TRBD1 (6 bases). This CDR3 has 12 amino acids. From germline, CDR1 is DFQATT and CDR2 SNEGSKA (reference sequence). The V end lost 6 bases, the J end lost 2 bases, and 11 bases lay between the germline ends. The CDR3 bases are TGCAGTGCCACCCACAGGGCCTACGAGCAGTACTTC. It translates to CSATHRAYEQYF.

The chain employs TRBV20-1 and TRBJ1-2; TRBD1 agrees at 11 bases. The CDR3 totals 14 residues. The trim removed 4 bases at V and 5 bases at J, leaving 6 bases unmatched. CDR1 and CDR2 (germline): DFQATT, SNEGSKA (reference sequence). The CDR3 DNA reads as TGCAGTGCTAACGGACAGGGGGCAGGATATGGCTACACCTTC. The encoded protein is CSANGQGAGYGYTF.

CDR3 nucleotide sequence: TGTGCCAGCACCGGGAGTGGCAATCAGCCCCAGCATTTT. This codes for CASTGSGNQPQHF. The rearrangement uses TRBV7-2 and TRBJ1-5; D not resolved. This CDR3 has 13 residues. V lost 7 bases and J lost 2, with 9 bases in between. Germline CDR1 SGHTA, CDR2 FQGNSA.

The chain carries TRBV7-2 and TRBJ2-5; 8 bases match TRBD1. This CDR3 comprises 14 residues. Germline CDR1 and CDR2: SGHTA and FQGNSA. J was trimmed by 2 bases and V by 5 bases; bases with no gene match: 4. For the CDR3, the DNA is TGTGCCAGCAGCCGCAGGGGGCTTCAAGAGACCCAGTACTTC. Amino acids: CASSRRGLQETQYF.

V gene TRBV25-1 combines with J gene TRBJ2-7; possibly TRBD2 for D (5 bases). The length of the CDR3 is 13 residues. Trimming pared 4 bases from V and 9 bases from J, leaving 16 bases between. The germline CDR1 and CDR2 sequences are MGHDK and SYGVNS. In DNA form, the CDR3 reads TGTGCCAGCAGTGCCCAGCACCCCGCGGGGCAGTACTTC. It specifies CASSAQHPAGQYF.

The chain links TRBV30 to TRBJ1-2; D remains unclear. Trimming left V 0 bases short and J 7 bases short, with 12 bases between. Germline loops: CDR1 GTSNPN, CDR2 SVGIG (reference sequence). The CDR3 is made up of 13 amino acids. In nucleotides, the CDR3 is TGTGCCTGGAGTGTACAAGTGACTTCTGGCTACACCTTC. Encoded protein: CAWSVQVTSGYTF.

The chain joins TRBV7-2 to TRBJ1-1; TRBD1 aligns across 8 bases. The CDR3 runs to 15 residues. The J segment lost 1 base and the V segment lost 5 bases, leaving 6 bases of the junction unmatched. Germline loops: CDR1 SGHTA, CDR2 FQGNSA. Written as DNA, the CDR3 is TGTGCCAGCAGCCCCAGGACAGGGTCGAACACTGAAGCTTTCTTT. This encodes CASSPRTGSNTEAFF.

The chain couples TRBV6-2 or TRBV6-3 to TRBJ2-1; 8 positions match TRBD2. Trimming at V came to 6 bases and at J to 4 bases, leaving 11 bases not matched to a gene. From germline, CDR1 is MNHEY and CDR2 SVGEGT. This CDR3 region has 16 residues. The CDR3: CASRPLAGKLYNEQFF. CDR3 coding DNA: TGTGCCAGCAGACCTCTAGCGGGTAAACTGTACAATGAGCAGTTCTTC.

The chain joins TRBV20-1 to TRBJ1-6, with no clear D. From germline, CDR1 is DFQATT and CDR2 SNEGSKA (reference sequence). The ends were cut back, 6 bases at V and 7 bases at J, with 16 bases in the middle. The CDR3 spans 14 residues. The CDR3 reads CSARRSGINSPLHF. In nucleotides, the CDR3 is TGCAGTGCACGGAGGTCAGGCATCAATTCACCCCTCCACTTT.

The chain carries TRBV20-1 and TRBJ1-1; 9 bases match TRBD1. Losses at the gene ends were 3 bases for V and 4 bases for J; bases not matched to a gene: 12. Germline V gene lookup returns CDR1 DFQATT and CDR2 SNEGSKA (reference sequence). There are 16 residues in the CDR3. CDR3 in amino acids: CSARGQGSEVGTEAFF. The CDR3 nucleotides read TGCAGTGCTAGGGGACAGGGTTCCGAGGTCGGCACTGAAGCTTTCTTT.

The rearrangement links TRBV6-1 to TRBJ1-2; tentatively, D is TRBD1 (6 bases). With 9 bases removed from V and 4 bases from J, the gap between germline ends came to 15 bases. The CDR3 contains 13 residues. The germline CDR1 and CDR2 sequences are MNHNS and SASEGT. CDR3: CAREGGGFYGYTF. CDR3 DNA: TGTGCCAGGGAGGGAGGGGGTTTCTATGGCTACACCTTC.

This clonotype was counted a single time. The chain uses TRBV7-8 and TRBJ1-5, with a tentative D call TRBD1 (5 bases). The CDR3 is 14 residues long. The germline gives CDR1 SGHVS, CDR2 FQNEAQ. V gave up 5 bases and J gave up 5 bases, with 13 bases separating them. The CDR3 DNA is TGTGCCAGCAGCGGAGACAGCAACTATCAGCCCCAGCATTTT. Encoded protein: CASSGDSNYQPQHF.

CDR3 DNA sequence: TGTGCCAGCGTCTCCGAGGGCGGTAATCAGCCCCAGCATTTT. The encoded protein is CASVSEGGNQPQHF. The chain carries TRBV6-1 and TRBJ1-5; unclear D gene. Germline CDR1 and CDR2: MNHNS and SASEGT. The V end was cut by 8 bases, the J end by 4 bases, with 15 bases between. This CDR3 contains 14 residues.

The gene calls are TRBV11-2 and TRBJ1-5; tentatively, D is TRBD1 (6 bases). Germline-derived CDR1 and CDR2 are SGHAT and FQNNGV. The CDR3 has 15 amino acids. Trimming took off 0 bases at V and 4 bases at J, with 10 bases between the two ends. CDR3 loop: CASSLDRQENQPQHF. The CDR3, as DNA: TGTGCCAGCAGCTTAGACCGACAGGAAAATCAGCCCCAGCATTTT. Complete variable domain (other parts from reference TRBV11-2 and TRBJ1-5): EAGVAQSPRYKIIEKRQSVAFWCNPISGHATLYWYQQILGQGPKLLIQFQNNGVVDDSQLPKDRFSAERLKGVDSTLKIQPAKLEDSAVYLCASSLDRQENQPQHFGDGTRLSIL.

As regards this clonotype: One junction end does not reproduce the germline sequence, and a read error may be involved. V and J are TRBV20-1 and TRBJ1-2, with no clear D. In germline, CDR1 is DFQATT, CDR2 SNEGSKA (reference sequence). CDR3 length: 9 residues. The chain's CDR3 is CRANYGYTF. The DNA of the CDR3 is TGCAGAGCTAACTATGGCTACACCTTC.

CDR3 residues: CATSTGGQTYEQYF. In DNA form, the CDR3 reads TGTGCCACCAGCACGGGAGGACAGACCTACGAGCAGTACTTC. The gene calls are TRBV15 and TRBJ2-7; a possible D gene is TRBD2 (7 bases). The CDR3 extends over 14 amino acids. Trimming left V 4 bases short and J 2 bases short, with 12 bases between. The germline CDR1 and CDR2 sequences are LNHNV and YYDKDF (reference sequence).

The chain uses TRBV6-2 or TRBV6-3 and TRBJ2-7; D uncertain. This CDR3 region has 14 residues. The V and J ends lost 6 bases and 5 bases respectively, with 17 bases between them. The germline V gene has CDR1 MNHEY and CDR2 SVGEGT. For the CDR3, the DNA is TGTGCCAGCAGACCATGGGGTCTCATGGACGAGCAGTACTTC. Protein: CASRPWGLMDEQYF.

The chain combines TRBV20-1 with TRBJ1-3; perhaps TRBD1 as D (6 bases). CDR1 and CDR2 (germline): DFQATT, SNEGSKA (reference sequence). Trimming pared 1 base from V and 2 bases from J, leaving 12 bases between. CDR3 length: 15 amino acids. CDR3: CSARAYGQTGNTIYF. CDR3 coding DNA: TGCAGTGCTAGAGCTTACGGACAGACTGGAAACACCATATATTTT.

Only one count was recorded for this clonotype. V and J are TRBV19 and TRBJ1-5; D unclear. The CDR3 runs 15 residues. The V end lost 2 bases, the J end lost 1 base, and 9 bases lay between the germline ends. Germline CDR1 and CDR2: LNHDA and SQIVND (reference sequence). CDR3 nucleotide sequence: TGTGCCAGTAGTATAAGGCAGACAAGCAATCAGCCCCAGCATTTT. This gives the protein CASSIRQTSNQPQHF. The whole variable domain, remainder taken from reference TRBV19 and TRBJ1-5, is DGGITQSPKYLFRKEGQNVTLSCEQNLNHDAMYWYRQDPGQGLRLIYYSQIVNDFQKGDIAEGYSVSREKKESFPLTVTSAQKNPTAFYLCASSIRQTSNQPQHFGDGTRLSIL.

The rearrangement links TRBV24-1 to TRBJ2-2; TRBD2 might be the D (5 bases). This CDR3 has 17 residues. Germline-derived CDR1 and CDR2 are KGHDR and SFDVKD. Trimming stripped 0 bases from V and 7 bases from J, with 17 bases between. CDR3 sequence (DNA): TGTGCCACCAGTGATTTGCAGCTCGGGAAAAGAGTCGGGGAGCTGTTTTTT. Protein product: CATSDLQLGKRVGELFF.

V is TRBV20-1 and J is TRBJ1-5, with D tentatively TRBD1 (5 bases). The CDR3 is 16 residues long. The germline V gene encodes CDR1 DFQATT and CDR2 SNEGSKA (reference sequence). Trimming pared 0 bases from V and 11 bases from J, leaving 23 bases between. The CDR3 DNA follows: TGCAGTGCTAGAGATCGCGAGTTAGGATTTCGGGGGTCCCAGCATTTT. Translating gives CSARDRELGFRGSQHF.

Turning to this clonotype: The junction differs from germline at one of its ends, possibly a read error. The chain employs TRBV6-1 and TRBJ1-5; D not certain. This CDR3 is 12 amino acids long. Germline-derived CDR1 and CDR2 are MNHNS and SASEGT. CDR3 in amino acids: CAISETNQPQHF. Written as DNA, the CDR3 is TGTGCCATCAGTGAGACTAATCAGCCCCAGCATTTT.

The rearrangement joins TRBV6-5 to TRBJ2-7; 10 bases are a match to TRBD1. The CDR3 is made up of 15 amino acids. V was pared by 2 bases and J by 4 bases, with 5 bases of the junction left unmatched. Germline V CDR1 and CDR2: MNHEY, SVGAGI. Here the CDR3 DNA reads TGTGCCAGCAGTTACCCGGGACAGGGGAGGTACGAGCAGTACTTC. Its protein product is CASSYPGQGRYEQYF.

V is TRBV7-9 and J is TRBJ1-2; D perhaps matches TRBD1 (6 bases). V lost 5 bases and J lost 6, with 19 bases in between. CDR1 and CDR2 from the germline V gene are SEHNR and FQNEAQ (reference sequence). The CDR3 spans 15 residues. CDR3 in amino acids: CASSPTLGATHGYTF. The CDR3 DNA follows: TGTGCCAGCAGCCCAACCTTGGGGGCAACGCATGGCTACACCTTC.